The clone carrying this T cell receptor beta chain showed up just a few times. Antigen specificity is unknown. This sample stems from a study of naive and memory T cell subsets. An equimolar mix of two oligonucleotides served as the beta constant-region primer for TRBC1 and TRBC2. Nested alpha and beta constant-region primers with the SP2 primer drove four PCR rounds on ligated cDNA. TCRdb itself ran the UMI-ligation and nested PCR reads through MiXCR, one entry per CDR3 protein. Of over 100,000 distinct CDR3 sequences listed, 13% to 15% are singletons. General study results and limits: Possibly reflecting memory cells re-expressing CD45RA, a few larger clonotypes occurred in naive repertoires, especially CD8.

The receptor comes from a human donor in good health. What was sequenced was naive CD8+ T cells from blood.

In DNA form, the CDR3 reads TGTGCCAGCAGCCTTGACAGCCGGGACCAACAACGTCGTACAGATACGCAGTATTTT. It is translated as CASSLDSRDQQRRTDTQYF. J is TRBJ2-3 and V is TRBV7-8; D may match TRBD1 or TRBD2 (5 bases each). Between the trimmed V and J ends, which lost 5 bases and 3 bases, there was a span of 27 bases. The CDR3 totals 19 residues. Germline V CDR1 and CDR2: SGHVS, FQNEAQ.